These 8 T cell receptor beta chains share one sample of origin, sequenced in a study of Ad26.COV2.S vaccination and SARS-CoV-2 variants. The table came from immunoSEQ multiplex PCR; TCRdb's copy has only in-frame clones and leaves some out. The sample holds about 350,000 clones; 88% are singletons and the top ten take around 6.4%. Treatment here: 15 to 20 received Ad26.COV2.S at low or high dose, single or two shots; about 5 received placebo; per-sample allocation not given. Specimens were obtained on day 63 following the first vaccine or placebo injection. The material was peripheral blood, obtained in a trial of Ad26.COV2.S vaccine versus placebo. These receptors came from a person aged 18-65 years who received the Ad26.COV2.S COVID-19 vaccine or a placebo.

CDR3 bases: TGTGCCTGGACTCGGGCAGTGGGGTTCGGCTATGGCTACACCTTC. This gives the protein CAWTRAVGFGYGYTF. The chain employs TRBV30 and TRBJ1-2; D not resolved. Between the trimmed V and J ends, which lost 4 bases and 4 bases, there was a span of 19 bases. The CDR3 is 15 amino acids. Germline CDR1 is GTSNPN and CDR2 is SVGIG (reference sequence).

The chain joins TRBV27 to TRBJ2-7, with TRBD1 matching over 8 bases. This CDR3 is built from 14 residues. The ends lost 1 base at V and 3 bases at J; junction bases unmatched: 2. Germline values: CDR1 MNHEY, CDR2 SMNVEV (reference sequence). The CDR3 coding sequence is TGTGCCAGCAGTTTATGGACAGGGAACTACGAGCAGTACTTC. Amino acids: CASSLWTGNYEQYF.

This clone was seen a handful of times. The chain couples TRBV9 to TRBJ1-1, with D unclear. The CDR3 totals 16 residues. The V end lost 2 bases, the J end lost 6 bases, and 20 bases lay between the germline ends. From germline, CDR1 is SGDLS and CDR2 YYNGEE. Written as DNA, the CDR3 is TGTGCCAGCAGCGTGAATTATGGCACTCGGAGGGCTGAAGCTTTCTTT. Translating it yields CASSVNYGTRRAEAFF.

The gene calls are TRBV30 and TRBJ2-3; D gene unclear. CDR3 length: 14 amino acids. The ends were cut back, 2 bases at V and 2 bases at J, with 11 bases in the middle. The germline CDR1 and CDR2 sequences are GTSNPN and SVGIG (reference sequence). Here the CDR3 reads CAWSPDLTTDTQYF. The CDR3 nucleotides read TGTGCCTGGAGTCCCGACCTCACCACAGATACGCAGTATTTT.

The rearrangement joins TRBV6-6 to TRBJ2-2; possible D gene TRBD1, 5 bases. V lost 6 bases and J 4 bases, leaving 12 bases between the germline ends. There are 14 residues in the CDR3. Germline loops: CDR1 MNHNY, CDR2 SVGAGI (reference sequence). The CDR3 region has the DNA TGTGCCAGCAGCCGAGAGACAGCCACCGGGGAGCTGTTTTTT. It specifies CASSRETATGELFF.

This clone occurred a few times. The chain employs TRBV11-3 and TRBJ2-3, with D hard to call. The CDR3 runs to 13 residues. Germline CDR1 is SGHNT and CDR2 is YENEEA. V lost 1 base and J lost 0, with 2 bases in between. The CDR3 DNA reads as TGTGCCAGCAGCTTAGTAAGCACAGATACGCAGTATTTT. Translated, it gives CASSLVSTDTQYF. The variable domain in full, with the rest retrieved from reference TRBV11-3 and TRBJ2-3, is EAGVVQSPRYKIIEKKQPVAFWCNPISGHNTLYWYLQNLGQGPELLIRYENEEAVDDSQLPKDRFSAERLKGVDSTLKIQPAELGDSAVYLCASSLVSTDTQYFGPGTRLTVL.

This clone turned up a few times. This chain uses TRBV27 with TRBJ2-7, with no clear D. CDR1 is MNHEY, CDR2 SMNVEV, per germline (reference sequence). This CDR3 has 13 amino acids. The V end was cut by 3 bases, the J end by 5 bases, with 11 bases between. CDR3 sequence (DNA): TGTGCCAGCAGTTTCTCAGGTACTAACGAGCAGTACTTC. Protein product: CASSFSGTNEQYF.

This clone turned up a few times. The chain uses TRBV27 and TRBJ2-7; possible D gene TRBD2, 5 bases. The CDR3 contains 16 residues. Germline CDR1 and CDR2: MNHEY and SMNVEV (reference sequence). V was shortened by 6 bases and J by 4 bases, with 22 bases between the two germline ends. CDR3 bases: TGTGCCAGCAGCCCCACCGGTGCTAGGAGGATGTACGAGCAGTACTTC. It specifies CASSPTGARRMYEQYF.